Shown below are 5 T cell receptor beta chains from a single sample sequenced in a study of T cell responses to AZD1222 COVID-19 vaccine. Clones were sequenced by immunoSEQ multiplex PCR, and TCRdb holds only the in-frame ones, with some missing. This sample has some 130,000 clones, with 65% to 90% found just once. Sequencing was performed on peripheral blood, taken on day 0 of AZD1222 vaccination. These receptors were taken from an adult in good health.

This clone was counted once. The CDR3 reads CASSPRDSSNQPQHF. Here the CDR3 DNA reads TGCGCCAGCAGCCCAAGGGACAGTAGCAATCAGCCCCAGCATTTT. The gene calls are TRBV4-1 and TRBJ1-5, with TRBD1 matching 7 bases. The trim removed 4 bases at V and 0 bases at J, leaving 3 bases unmatched. Germline V gene data show CDR1 as MGHRA and CDR2 as YSYEKL. The CDR3 covers 15 residues.

V is TRBV7-3 and J is TRBJ2-1; the match to TRBD2 covers 7 bases. V trimming: 5 bases; J trimming: 6 bases; junction bases outside the gene matches: 25. The CDR3 is 20 amino acids. The V gene's germline CDR1 is SGHTA and CDR2 FQGTGA. The CDR3 region is CASSLGPPGASGGRGNEQFF. In nucleotides, the CDR3 is TGTGCCAGCAGCCTAGGGCCCCCCGGGGCTAGCGGTGGTCGGGGCAATGAGCAGTTCTTC.

This sequence joins TRBV5-4 and TRBJ2-7; TRBD2 matches at 10 bases. This CDR3 comprises 14 residues. Germline V CDR1 and CDR2: SGHNT, YYREEE (reference sequence). Trimming cost V 4 bases and J 0 bases; bases outside gene matches: 1. CDR3 DNA: TGTGCCAGCAGCCCTAGCGGGAGCTCCTACGAGCAGTACTTC. Translated: CASSPSGSSYEQYF. Full variable domain (outside the CDR3, taken from reference TRBV5-4 and TRBJ2-7): ETGVTQSPTHLIKTRGQQVTLRCSSQSGHNTVSWYQQALGQGPQFIFQYYREEENGRGNFPPRFSGLQFPNYSSELNVNALELDDSALYLCASSPSGSSYEQYFGPGTRLTVT.

CDR3 protein: CAREAGGETQYF. The CDR3 nucleotides read TGTGCCAGAGAAGCGGGGGGAGAGACCCAGTACTTC. The chain carries TRBV2 and TRBJ2-5; 9 bases fit TRBD2. Germline lookup yields CDR1 SNHLY and CDR2 FYNNEI. The J segment lost 4 bases and the V segment lost 9 bases, leaving 3 bases of the junction unmatched. CDR3 length equals 12 residues.

The chain recombines TRBV7-2 with TRBJ1-5, with D tentatively TRBD1 (6 bases). Germline loops: CDR1 SGHTA, CDR2 FQGNSA. The CDR3 covers 15 residues. The V and J ends lost 6 bases and 2 bases respectively, with 14 bases between them. The CDR3 DNA is TGTGCCAGCAGTATAGGGGGTTTGGGCAATCAGCCCCAGCATTTT. This codes for CASSIGGLGNQPQHF. Based on the CDR3 plus reference TRBV7-2 and TRBJ1-5, the full variable domain is GAGVSQSPSNKVTEKGKDVELRCDPISGHTALYWYRQSLGQGLEFLIYFQGNSAPDKSGLPSDRFSAERTGGSVSTLTIQRTQQEDSAVYLCASSIGGLGNQPQHFGDGTRLSIL.